This passage covers 10 T cell receptor beta chains from one sample sequenced in a study of Graves' ophthalmopathy and Graves' hyperthyroidism. Beta-chain TCR CDR3 regions were amplified from RNA transcripts. RT-PCR with HTBI primers came first, then second-round multiplex PCR. Each CDR3 protein gets one entry after TCRdb re-called the multiplex PCR reads with MiXCR. This sample has approximately 410,000 distinct CDR3 sequences; 15% to 19% occur once, and the top ten carry about 7%. The sample was peripheral blood. The receptors were gathered from a woman between 18 and 29 years old with stable Graves' hyperthyroidism.

There are many counts of this clonotype. J is TRBJ2-7 and V is TRBV6-1, with 7 bases that match TRBD1. The trim removed 10 bases at V and 1 base at J, leaving 10 bases unmatched. Germline CDR1 is MNHNS and CDR2 is SASEGT. The CDR3 contains 14 residues. DNA for the CDR3: TGTGCCAACAGCCGGGACAGCGATTCCTACGAGCAGTACTTC. Protein: CANSRDSDSYEQYF.

Worth noting for this clonotype: A junction boundary mismatches the germline segment, possibly from a read error. This rearrangement joins TRBV13 to TRBJ2-7; 8 bases line up with TRBD2. The CDR3 consists of 19 residues. Looked up from germline, CDR1 is PRHDT and CDR2 is FYEKMQ (reference sequence). DNA for the CDR3: TGTGCTAGCAGTCTGAGGACTAGCTTCCCGAGCCTAGGGCCCTACGAGCAGTACTTC. Translation: CASSLRTSFPSLGPYEQYF. Full variable domain (rest looked up from reference TRBV13 and TRBJ2-7): AAGVIQSPRHLIKEKRETATLKCYPIPRHDTVYWYQQGPGQDPQFLISFYEKMQSDKGSIPDRFSAQQFSDYHSELNMSSLELGDSALYFCASSLRTSFPSLGPYEQYFGPGTRLTVT.

In its sample, this clonotype was seen many times. The CDR3 sequence is CATSDAREGANGYTF. The CDR3 bases are TGTGCCACCAGTGATGCGCGGGAAGGGGCGAATGGCTACACCTTC. The chain recombines TRBV24-1 with TRBJ1-2; D is perhaps TRBD1 (5 bases). Germline V CDR1 and CDR2: KGHDR, SFDVKD. V was cut by 3 bases and J by 6 bases, with 16 bases left in between. The CDR3 spans 15 residues.

Regarding this clonotype: Lacking the conserved final phenylalanine or tryptophan, this CDR3 likely reflects a read error. The gene calls are TRBV19 and TRBJ1-2; D call uncertain. Between the trimmed V and J ends, which lost 3 bases and 0 bases, there was a span of 11 bases. The V gene's germline CDR1 is LNHDA and CDR2 SQIVND (reference sequence). The CDR3 is 15 amino acids. CDR3 in DNA: TGTGCCAGTAGTATTCCCGGGATACCTAACTATGGCTACACCCTC. This sequence encodes CASSIPGIPNYGYTL.

This clonotype appeared many times. This chain uses TRBV20-1 with TRBJ1-1; D remains ambiguous. Trimming removed 4 bases from V and 0 bases from J, with 18 bases in between. Germline V gene lookup returns CDR1 DFQATT and CDR2 SNEGSKA (reference sequence). The CDR3 extends over 16 amino acids. The CDR3 reads CSAKNNRFILNTEAFF. CDR3 bases: TGCAGTGCTAAAAACAACCGTTTTATATTGAACACTGAAGCTTTCTTT.

A remark on this clonotype: Since a much larger clone is just one base distant, this may be a read error. The chain has TRBV4-2 and TRBJ1-2; TRBD1 is a possible D gene (5 bases). The CDR3 is 15 amino acids. Germline V gives CDR1 LGHNA, CDR2 YNFKEQ. The CDR3 loop reads CASSPGRAENYGDTF. CDR3 DNA: TGTGCCAGCAGCCCAGGCAGGGCGGAAAACTATGGCGACACCTTC.

This clonotype was counted between two and nine times. This rearrangement joins TRBV15 to TRBJ1-6; perhaps TRBD1 as D (6 bases). The CDR3 consists of 18 residues. Germline CDR1 reads LNHNV; CDR2 reads YYDKDF (reference sequence). The V and J ends lost 0 bases and 4 bases respectively, with 16 bases between them. The CDR3 loop is CATSRDLGDRTYNSPLHF. The CDR3 nucleotides are TGTGCCACCAGCAGAGATCTAGGAGACAGGACTTATAATTCACCCCTCCACTTT.

This clonotype turned up a few times. The chain joins TRBV2 to TRBJ2-4, with D perhaps TRBD2 (6 bases). Trimming removed 8 bases at V and 1 base at J, with 9 bases between. Germline V CDR1 and CDR2: SNHLY, FYNNEI. There are 13 residues in the CDR3. The CDR3 loop is CASGGTAKNIQYF. The CDR3, as DNA: TGTGCCAGCGGGGGGACGGCCAAAAACATTCAGTACTTC.

CDR3 sequence reads: CATTNDRQNQPQHF. The CDR3 nucleotides are TGTGCCACCACTAATGACAGGCAGAATCAGCCCCAGCATTTT. The V call is TRBV24-1, the J call TRBJ1-5, with TRBD1 as a possible D gene (6 bases). V was trimmed by 8 bases and J by 4 bases, leaving 14 bases between them. CDR1 is KGHDR and CDR2 is SFDVKD in the germline V gene. The CDR3 spans 14 residues.

At least ten counts were recorded for this clonotype. A junction boundary mismatches the germline segment, possibly from a read error. The chain employs TRBV6-1 and TRBJ1-5; tentatively, D is TRBD1 (6 bases). This CDR3 is built from 14 residues. Germline lookup yields CDR1 MNHNS and CDR2 SASEGT. This chain's CDR3 is CASGEGDSNQPQHF. As DNA, the CDR3 is TGTGCCAGCGGTGAGGGGGATAGCAATCAGCCCCAGCATTTT.